This entry lists 21 T cell receptor beta chains sequenced from one sample in a study of T cell responses to AZD1222 COVID-19 vaccine. Clones were read by immunoSEQ multiplex PCR, and TCRdb kept only the in-frame ones, dropping some. The sample consists of around 130,000 clones, around 90% of them appearing once. Sequencing was performed on peripheral blood, taken 28 days after the second AZD1222 dose. These receptors were collected from an adult who received the AZD1222 COVID-19 vaccine.

This clone came up once. This chain links TRBV7-2 with TRBJ1-5; possibly TRBD1 for D (5 bases). V lost 5 bases and J 2 bases, leaving 13 bases between the germline ends. Looked up from germline, CDR1 is SGHTA and CDR2 is FQGNSA. The CDR3 is 15 residues long. CDR3 sequence: CASSTGQGRNQPQHF. Here the CDR3 DNA reads TGTGCCAGCAGCACCGGGCAGGGCCGCAATCAGCCCCAGCATTTT.

The CDR3 sequence is CASSPSARNTIYF. CDR3 DNA sequence: TGTGCCAGCTCACCATCCGCTCGGAACACCATATATTTT. V is TRBV18 and J is TRBJ1-3; D is ambiguous. The germline V gene encodes CDR1 KGHSH and CDR2 LQKENI. Between the trimmed V and J ends, which lost 2 bases and 7 bases, there was a span of 9 bases. This CDR3 is 13 amino acids long.

The CDR3 region is CASSLSRETQYF. In DNA, the CDR3 is TGTGCCAGTAGTTTGTCTCGGGAGACCCAGTACTTC. This chain joins TRBV19 and TRBJ2-5; D remains unclear. The CDR3 is made up of 12 amino acids. Looked up from germline, CDR1 is LNHDA and CDR2 is SQIVND (reference sequence). Between the trimmed V and J ends, which lost 5 bases and 5 bases, there was a span of 9 bases.

The chain is built from TRBV11-2 and TRBJ1-1, with D maybe TRBD1 (5 bases). The germline V and J ends were trimmed by 4 bases and 11 bases, with 17 bases remaining between them. There are 13 residues in the CDR3. The V gene's germline CDR1 is SGHAT and CDR2 FQNNGV. The CDR3 DNA follows: TGTGCCAGCAGCTCCATCACGGTGGGGCCTGCTTTCTTT. It is translated as CASSSITVGPAFF. Full variable domain (outside the CDR3, taken from reference TRBV11-2 and TRBJ1-1): EAGVAQSPRYKIIEKRQSVAFWCNPISGHATLYWYQQILGQGPKLLIQFQNNGVVDDSQLPKDRFSAERLKGVDSTLKIQPAKLEDSAVYLCASSSITVGPAFFGQGTRLTVV.

V is TRBV27 and J is TRBJ2-7; the match to TRBD2 covers 11 bases. The CDR3 consists of 19 residues. CDR1 and CDR2 from the germline V gene are MNHEY and SMNVEV (reference sequence). V was pared by 2 bases and J by 3 bases, with 15 bases of the junction left unmatched. The CDR3 nucleotides are TGTGCCAGCAGTTTAAGAAAGATAGCGGGGGGGCCGAAGGGCTACGAGCAGTACTTC. Protein sequence: CASSLRKIAGGPKGYEQYF.

The rearrangement links TRBV27 to TRBJ2-4, with a tentative D call TRBD1 (7 bases). V lost 2 bases, J lost 1 base, and 18 bases lay in between. The CDR3 runs to 18 residues. Looked up from germline, CDR1 is MNHEY and CDR2 is SMNVEV (reference sequence). This CDR3 is CASSLVFATGRAKNIQYF. DNA of the CDR3: TGTGCCAGCAGTTTAGTATTCGCGACAGGGAGGGCCAAAAACATTCAGTACTTC.

V usage is TRBV9 and J usage is TRBJ1-2, with D uncertain. Trimming left V 3 bases short and J 1 base short, with 10 bases between. This CDR3 contains 14 residues. Germline V CDR1 and CDR2: SGDLS, YYNGEE. The CDR3 coding sequence is TGTGCCAGCAGCGAGGGAGGGTTTAACTATGGCTACACCTTC. As protein: CASSEGGFNYGYTF.

This clone was seen a few times. The genes are TRBV18 and TRBJ2-3; D is ambiguous. The CDR3 runs to 15 residues. V lost 3 bases to trimming and J lost 0 bases, with 10 bases between them. The V gene's germline CDR1 is KGHSH and CDR2 LQKENI. The CDR3 DNA is TGTGCCAGCTCACCGCAGGAGACTAGCACAGATACGCAGTATTTT. Translation gives CASSPQETSTDTQYF.

The chain has TRBV2 and TRBJ1-1; weak D call: TRBD1 (6 bases). Germline V CDR1 and CDR2: SNHLY, FYNNEI. V was clipped by 6 bases and J by 6 bases, with 14 bases between them. The CDR3 extends over 13 amino acids. The chain's CDR3 is CASRRGGSAEAFF. In DNA form, the CDR3 reads TGTGCCAGCAGAAGAGGGGGGAGCGCTGAAGCTTTCTTT.

The rearrangement uses TRBV7-9 and TRBJ1-1, with a tentative D call TRBD1 (5 bases). Trimming took off 1 base at V and 0 bases at J, with 6 bases between the two ends. CDR3 size: 14 residues. CDR1 and CDR2 (germline): SEHNR, FQNEAQ (reference sequence). As DNA, the CDR3 is TGTGCCAGCAGCTTAGGAGGGGTGAACACTGAAGCTTTCTTT. It is translated as CASSLGGVNTEAFF.

V usage is TRBV7-2 and J usage is TRBJ2-2; 13 bases line up with TRBD2. Germline CDR1 is SGHTA and CDR2 is FQGNSA. V was pared by 5 bases and J by 6 bases, with 6 bases of the junction left unmatched. The CDR3 is 16 residues long. The CDR3 nucleotides read TGTGCCAGCAGCCGCCCCGGACTAGCGGGAGCCGGGGAGCTGTTTTTT. It yields the protein CASSRPGLAGAGELFF.

V gene TRBV5-1 combines with J gene TRBJ1-2; 7 bases map to TRBD1. The CDR3 length is 13 residues. Germline V CDR1 and CDR2: SGHRS, YFSETQ. J lost 6 bases, V lost 4 bases, and 6 bases had no gene match. The CDR3, as DNA: TGCGCCAGCAGCCCTACAGGGACAGATGGCTACACCTTC. It is translated as CASSPTGTDGYTF.

A remark on this clone: A junction end diverges from the germline sequence, so it may reflect a read error. The V gene is TRBV6-5, the J gene TRBJ2-1; weak D call: TRBD2 (6 bases). CDR3 length: 15 amino acids. Germline V CDR1 and CDR2: MNHEY, SVGAGI. The chain's CDR3 is CASSYGGISYNGQFF. The CDR3 DNA reads TGTGCCAGCAGTTACGGCGGGATCTCCTACAATGGGCAGTTCTTC.

V gene TRBV7-3 combines with J gene TRBJ2-1; TRBD1 might be the D (6 bases). Trimming took off 3 bases at V and 12 bases at J, with 21 bases between the two ends. The CDR3 is 15 residues long. The germline CDR1 and CDR2 sequences are SGHTA and FQGTGA. The CDR3 DNA reads as TGTGCCAGCAGCTTTGAAGTGGCAGGGGCTGGTCGGCAGTTCTTC. Its translation is CASSFEVAGAGRQFF.

The chain employs TRBV5-1 and TRBJ1-1; D gene ambiguous. Germline V gene sequence: CDR1 SGHRS, CDR2 YFSETQ. This CDR3 spans 13 amino acids. V was pared by 0 bases and J by 1 base, with 4 bases between. This CDR3 reads CASSLGKNTEAFF. The CDR3 DNA reads as TGCGCCAGCAGCTTGGGCAAGAACACTGAAGCTTTCTTT.

This clone was observed once. The chain employs TRBV2 and TRBJ1-6, with 7 bases matching TRBD1. Germline assignment: CDR1 SNHLY and CDR2 FYNNEI. With V trimmed by 5 bases and J by 0 bases, 10 bases remained unmatched. CDR3 length equals 18 residues. The CDR3 DNA sequence: TGTGCCAGCAGTACTCCGGGACAGTCAAGCTCCTATAATTCACCCCTCCACTTT. It specifies CASSTPGQSSSYNSPLHF.

V is TRBV11-2 and J is TRBJ2-3, with 10 bases fitting TRBD2. Germline V gene data show CDR1 as SGHAT and CDR2 as FQNNGV. There are 15 residues in the CDR3. The V segment lost 5 bases and the J segment 2 bases; nucleotides outside the gene matches: 4. The CDR3 DNA follows: TGTGCCAGCAGCCCCAGCGGGGGGGCCACAGATACGCAGTATTTT. Its protein product is CASSPSGGATDTQYF.

CDR3 sequence: CASSGTGGYTGELFF. The CDR3 DNA reads as TGTGCCAGCAGTGGAACAGGGGGCTACACCGGGGAGCTGTTTTTT. This chain connects TRBV25-1 to TRBJ2-2, with 9 nucleotides matching TRBD1. CDR1 MGHDK and CDR2 SYGVNS come from the germline V gene. The junction had 3 bases not matched to a gene; V was cut back by 4 bases and J by 3 bases. This CDR3 spans 15 amino acids.

The chain uses TRBV12-5 and TRBJ1-5, with TRBD1 matching over 7 bases. The CDR3 consists of 15 residues. Germline V CDR1 and CDR2: LGHNT, FRNRAP. The trim removed 5 bases at V and 2 bases at J, leaving 6 bases unmatched. The CDR3 nucleotides are TGTGCTAGTGGTCAGGGGGACACTGGCAATCAGCCCCAGCATTTT. Amino acid sequence: CASGQGDTGNQPQHF. Full variable domain (outside the CDR3, taken from reference TRBV12-5 and TRBJ1-5): DARVTQTPRHKVTEMGQEVTMRCQPILGHNTVFWYRQTMMQGLELLAYFRNRAPLDDSGMPKDRFSAEMPDATLATLKIQPSEPRDSAVYFCASGQGDTGNQPQHFGDGTRLSIL.

This clone was detected only once. The DNA for the CDR3 is TGTGCCAGCACAGCCACCGGGGAGCTGTTTTTT. This translates into CASTATGELFF. This rearrangement joins TRBV25-1 to TRBJ2-2; D remains ambiguous. The V gene's germline CDR1 is MGHDK and CDR2 SYGVNS. Trimming took off 7 bases at V and 4 bases at J, with 4 bases between the two ends. This CDR3 comprises 11 residues.

The V gene is TRBV7-2, the J gene TRBJ1-4, with TRBD1 as a possible D gene (5 bases). CDR1 is SGHTA, CDR2 FQGNSA, per germline. CDR3 length: 15 amino acids. V was cut by 1 base and J by 4 bases, with 10 bases left in between. This CDR3 is CASSLGGRVNEKLFF. The CDR3 DNA sequence: TGTGCCAGCAGCTTAGGTGGCAGGGTTAATGAAAAACTGTTTTTT.